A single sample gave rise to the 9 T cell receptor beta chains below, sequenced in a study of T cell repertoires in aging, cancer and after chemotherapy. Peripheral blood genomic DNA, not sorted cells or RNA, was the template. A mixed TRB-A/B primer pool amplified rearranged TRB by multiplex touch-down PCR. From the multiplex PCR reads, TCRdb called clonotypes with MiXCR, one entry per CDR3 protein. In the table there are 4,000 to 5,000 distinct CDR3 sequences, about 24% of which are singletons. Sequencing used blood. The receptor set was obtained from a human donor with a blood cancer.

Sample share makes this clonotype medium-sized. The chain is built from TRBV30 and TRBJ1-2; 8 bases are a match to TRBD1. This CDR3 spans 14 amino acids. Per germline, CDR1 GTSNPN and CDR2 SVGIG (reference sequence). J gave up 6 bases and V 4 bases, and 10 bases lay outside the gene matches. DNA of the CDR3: TGTGCCTGGAAAAGGGGCAGGGGGCTTGATGGCTACACCTTC. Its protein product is CAWKRGRGLDGYTF.

Here the CDR3 DNA reads TGTGCCAGCAGCTTGGTGAACACTGAAGCTTTCTTT. This translates into CASSLVNTEAFF. The chain recombines TRBV5-5 with TRBJ1-1, with D uncertain. The CDR3 runs 12 residues. Germline lookup yields CDR1 SGHKS and CDR2 YYEKEE (reference sequence). The V and J ends lost 0 bases and 0 bases respectively, with 0 bases between them.

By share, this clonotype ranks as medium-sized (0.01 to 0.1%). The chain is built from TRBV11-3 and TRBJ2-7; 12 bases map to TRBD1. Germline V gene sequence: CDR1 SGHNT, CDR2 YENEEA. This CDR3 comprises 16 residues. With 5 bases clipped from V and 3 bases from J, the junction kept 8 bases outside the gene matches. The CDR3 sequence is CASSLRGTGGVYEQYF. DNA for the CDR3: TGTGCCAGCAGCCTACGCGGGACAGGGGGCGTCTACGAGCAGTACTTC.

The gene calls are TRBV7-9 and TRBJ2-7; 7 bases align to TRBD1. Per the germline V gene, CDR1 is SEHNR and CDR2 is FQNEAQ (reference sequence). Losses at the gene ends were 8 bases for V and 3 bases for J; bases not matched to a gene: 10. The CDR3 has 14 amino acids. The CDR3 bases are TGTGCCAGCGAAACAGGGGCCAGGGTCTACGAGCAGTACTTC. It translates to CASETGARVYEQYF. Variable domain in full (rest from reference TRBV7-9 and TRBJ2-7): DTGVSQNPRHKITKRGQNVTFRCDPISEHNRLYWYRQTLGQGPEFLTYFQNEAQLEKSRLLSDRFSAERPKGSFSTLEIQRTEQGDSAMYLCASETGARVYEQYFGPGTRLTVT.

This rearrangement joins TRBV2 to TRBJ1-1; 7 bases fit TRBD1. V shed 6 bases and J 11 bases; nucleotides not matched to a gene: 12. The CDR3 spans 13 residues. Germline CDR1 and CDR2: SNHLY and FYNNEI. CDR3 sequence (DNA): TGTGCCAGCAGAGGAAGCGGACAGGCGGGGGCTTTCTTT. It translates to CASRGSGQAGAFF.

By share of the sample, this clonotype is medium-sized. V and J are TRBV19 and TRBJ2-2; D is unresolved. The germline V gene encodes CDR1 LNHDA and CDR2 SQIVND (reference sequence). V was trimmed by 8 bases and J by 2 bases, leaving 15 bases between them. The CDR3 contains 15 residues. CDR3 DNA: TGTGCCAGTTCCAAGTTCAAACACAACACCGGGGAGCTGTTTTTT. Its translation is CASSKFKHNTGELFF.

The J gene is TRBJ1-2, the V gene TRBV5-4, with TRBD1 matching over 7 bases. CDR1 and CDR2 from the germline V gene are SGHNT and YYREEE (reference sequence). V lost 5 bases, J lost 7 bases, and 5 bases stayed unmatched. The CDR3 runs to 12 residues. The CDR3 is CASSEGAGGYTF. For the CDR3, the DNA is TGTGCCAGCAGTGAGGGGGCTGGTGGCTACACCTTC. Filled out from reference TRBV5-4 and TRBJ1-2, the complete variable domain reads ETGVTQSPTHLIKTRGQQVTLRCSSQSGHNTVSWYQQALGQGPQFIFQYYREEENGRGNFPPRFSGLQFPNYSSELNVNALELDDSALYLCASSEGAGGYTFGSGTRLTVV.

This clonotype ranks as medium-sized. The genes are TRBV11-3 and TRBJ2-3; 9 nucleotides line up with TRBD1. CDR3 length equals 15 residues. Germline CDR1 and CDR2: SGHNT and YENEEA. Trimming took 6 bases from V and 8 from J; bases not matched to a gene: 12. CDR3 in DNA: TGTGCCAGCAGTTCCGGGACAGGGTTTTTTGGTACGCAGTATTTT. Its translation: CASSSGTGFFGTQYF.

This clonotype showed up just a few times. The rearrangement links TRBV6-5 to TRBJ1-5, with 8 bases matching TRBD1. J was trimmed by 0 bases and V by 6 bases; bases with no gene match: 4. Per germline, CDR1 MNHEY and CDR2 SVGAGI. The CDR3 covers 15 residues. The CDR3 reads CASRPDRASNQPQHF. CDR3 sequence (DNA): TGTGCCAGCAGACCGGACAGGGCTAGCAATCAGCCCCAGCATTTT.